These T cell receptor beta chains were read from a single sample in a study of OX40 agonist ivuxolimab in advanced cancers. Libraries were prepared by immunoSEQ multiplex PCR; TCRdb keeps only in-frame clonotypes and omits some of them. The sample carries over 55,000 clones, around 80% recorded once. This sample comprised CD4+ or CD8+ T cells sorted from blood, obtained in a trial of the OX40 agonist ivuxolimab. Receptors were obtained from an adult with an advanced solid tumor such as melanoma, head and neck, liver or kidney cancer. The CDR3 runs from the conserved cysteine through the conserved F or W. D genes are given only for firm matches. Part of the rows lack a size; the others show once, few, many or a class for expanded clones.

>TRBD1|TRBJ2-7|TRBV27|.
TGTGCCAGCAGTTCGTATGGACAGGGTCTGGGCGAGCAGTACTTC
CASSSYGQGLGEQYF
>TRBD1|TRBJ1-3|TRBV30|.
TGTGCCTGGAGTGTAGGGGACAGTTATGGGAACACCATATATTTT
CAWSVGDSYGNTIYF
>.|TRBJ2-2|TRBV4-2|once
TGTGCCAGCAGTCCAACCGGGACCACCTCAGGAGGGGAGCTGTTTTTT
CASSPTGTTSGGELFF
>TRBD1|TRBJ2-3|TRBV19|.
TGTGCCAGTAGTATAATTCGGACAGGGGCCACAGATACGCAGTATTTT
CASSIIRTGATDTQYF
>.|TRBJ1-5|TRBV5-5|.
TGTGCCAGCAGCTTGGTGACACGGGAGAAATATAGCAATCAGCCCCAGCATTTT
CASSLVTREKYSNQPQHF
>.|TRBJ2-7|TRBV29-1|.
TGCAGCGTAGTTGCGGGCTACGAGCAGTACTTC
CSVVAGYEQYF
>.|TRBJ2-7|TRBV30|.
TGTGCCTGGGTGGCGACGGTCGCAGGAGACCGCGAGCAGTACTTC
CAWVATVAGDREQYF
>.|TRBJ1-1|TRBV9|once
TGTGCCAGCAGCTTCCGGGCCATGAACACTGAAGCTTTCTTT
CASSFRAMNTEAFF
>.|TRBJ2-3|TRBV7-7|.
TGTGCCAGCAGCGAGGGTGGCACAGATACGCAGTATTTT
CASSEGGTDTQYF
>.|TRBJ1-6|TRBV5-4|many
TGTGCCAGCAGCACCGGACAGCCCTATAATTCACCCCTCCACTTT
CASSTGQPYNSPLHF
>.|TRBJ1-4|TRBV2|.
TGTGCCAGTAGACAGGCCGGGGTTAATGAAAAACTGTTTTTT
CASRQAGVNEKLFF
>.|TRBJ1-3|TRBV9|.
TGTGCCAGCAGCTCCCGTGACAATTACGGATCTGGAAACACCATATATTTT
CASSSRDNYGSGNTIYF
>TRBD1|TRBJ1-4|TRBV5-6|.
TGTGCCAGCAGCTTTCCGGGACAGGGGGAAGAAAAACTGTTTTTT
CASSFPGQGEEKLFF
>TRBD1|TRBJ1-2|TRBV6-5|.
TGTGCCAGCAGTTACGGTGATCCAGGGGGCTATGGCTACACCTTC
CASSYGDPGGYGYTF
>.|TRBJ2-1|TRBV7-9|.
TGTGCCAGCAGCTTAGCAGATCCGAGAATCAATGAGCAGTTCTTC
CASSLADPRINEQFF
>TRBD1|TRBJ2-7|TRBV6-5|.
TGTGCCAGCAGTCAGACAGGGGGAAGCTACGAGCAGTACTTC
CASSQTGGSYEQYF
>TRBD1|TRBJ1-2|TRBV7-8|few
TGTGCCAGCAGCCTAGGGGGCGCGGACTATGGCTACACCTTC
CASSLGGADYGYTF
>.|TRBJ1-1|TRBV5-8|.
TGTGCCAGCAGCCGCGACAGGAACACTGAAGCTTTCTTT
CASSRDRNTEAFF
>.|TRBJ2-5|TRBV7-9|once
TGTGCCAGCAGCTTCGGGGAAACGACCTGGGAGACCCAGTACTTC
CASSFGETTWETQYF
>.|TRBJ2-7|TRBV7-2|once
TGTGCCAGCAGCTTAGCGTATATGGGGAACTACGAGCAGTACTTC
CASSLAYMGNYEQYF
>TRBD1|TRBJ2-5|TRBV12-5|.
TGTGCTAGTGGTTTAGGACAGGGGGCTCGGGAGACCCAGTACTTC
CASGLGQGARETQYF
>.|TRBJ1-1|TRBV29-1|once
TGCAGCGTTGAAGATCCCGAGACAGCGAACACTGAAGCTTTCTTT
CSVEDPETANTEAFF
>TRBD2|TRBJ2-5|TRBV15|.
TGTGCCACCAGCAGAGGTAGCGGGGGGCCCCGGGGAGAGACCCAGTACTTC
CATSRGSGGPRGETQYF
>.|TRBJ2-1|TRBV19|.
TGTGCCAGTAGTAACTTTAACAATGAGCAGTTCTTC
CASSNFNNEQFF
>TRBD2|TRBJ2-7|TRBV5-6|.
TGTGCCAGCAGCTCGGGACTAGCGGGAAGGGACGAGCAGTACTTC
CASSSGLAGRDEQYF
>.|TRBJ2-2|TRBV11-3|.
TGTGCCAGCTCGGGAAGGGTTGGAACCGGGGAGCTGTTTTTT
CASSGRVGTGELFF